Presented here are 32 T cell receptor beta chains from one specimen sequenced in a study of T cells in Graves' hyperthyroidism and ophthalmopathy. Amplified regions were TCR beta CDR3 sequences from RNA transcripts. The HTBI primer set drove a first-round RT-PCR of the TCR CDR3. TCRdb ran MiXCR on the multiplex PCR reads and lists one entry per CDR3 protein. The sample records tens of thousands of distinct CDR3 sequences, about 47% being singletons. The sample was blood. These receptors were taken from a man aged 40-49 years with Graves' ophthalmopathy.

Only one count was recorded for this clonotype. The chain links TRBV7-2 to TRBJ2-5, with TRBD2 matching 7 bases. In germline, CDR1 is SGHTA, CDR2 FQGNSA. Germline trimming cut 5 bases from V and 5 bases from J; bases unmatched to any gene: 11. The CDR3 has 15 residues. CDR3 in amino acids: CASSVGLAVGETQYF. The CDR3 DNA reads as TGTGCCAGCAGCGTGGGGCTAGCGGTGGGGGAGACCCAGTACTTC.

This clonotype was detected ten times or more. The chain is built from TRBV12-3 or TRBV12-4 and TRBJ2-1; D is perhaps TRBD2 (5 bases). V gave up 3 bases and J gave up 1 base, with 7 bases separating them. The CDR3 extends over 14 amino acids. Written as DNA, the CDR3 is TGTGCCAGCAGTTTCGGGGAGTCCTACAATGAGCAGTTCTTC. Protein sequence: CASSFGESYNEQFF.

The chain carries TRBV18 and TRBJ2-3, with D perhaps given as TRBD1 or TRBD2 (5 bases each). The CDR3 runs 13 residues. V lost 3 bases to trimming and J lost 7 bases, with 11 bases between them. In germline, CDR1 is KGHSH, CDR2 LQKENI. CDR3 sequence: CASSPRDPYTQYF. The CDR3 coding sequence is TGTGCCAGCTCACCCCGGGACCCTTATACGCAGTATTTT. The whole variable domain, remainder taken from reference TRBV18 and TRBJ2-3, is NAGVMQNPRHLVRRRGQEARLRCSPMKGHSHVYWYRQLPEEGLKFMVYLQKENIIDESGMPKERFSAEFPKEGPSILRIQQVVRGDSAAYFCASSPRDPYTQYFGPGTRLTVL.

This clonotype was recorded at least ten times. CDR3 bases: TGTGCCAGCAGTCCGCTCGTGGAGCAGCCCCAGCATTTT. Translating it yields CASSPLVEQPQHF. The rearrangement links TRBV27 to TRBJ1-5; D ambiguous. CDR3 length: 13 residues. The V and J ends lost 5 bases and 7 bases respectively, with 12 bases between them. Germline-derived CDR1 and CDR2 are MNHEY and SMNVEV (reference sequence).

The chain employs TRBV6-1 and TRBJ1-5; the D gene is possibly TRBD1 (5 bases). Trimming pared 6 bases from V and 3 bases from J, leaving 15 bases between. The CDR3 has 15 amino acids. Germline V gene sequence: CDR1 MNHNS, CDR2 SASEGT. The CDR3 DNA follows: TGTGCCAGCAGGGACCCCGTGGGGGTCAATCAGCCCCAGCATTTT. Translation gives CASRDPVGVNQPQHF.

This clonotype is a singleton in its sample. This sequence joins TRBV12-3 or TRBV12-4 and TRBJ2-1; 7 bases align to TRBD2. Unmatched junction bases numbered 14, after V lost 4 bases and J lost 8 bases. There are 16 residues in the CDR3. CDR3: CASSSVTEGGFYEQFF. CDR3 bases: TGTGCCAGCAGTTCGGTCACGGAGGGAGGGTTTTATGAGCAGTTCTTC.

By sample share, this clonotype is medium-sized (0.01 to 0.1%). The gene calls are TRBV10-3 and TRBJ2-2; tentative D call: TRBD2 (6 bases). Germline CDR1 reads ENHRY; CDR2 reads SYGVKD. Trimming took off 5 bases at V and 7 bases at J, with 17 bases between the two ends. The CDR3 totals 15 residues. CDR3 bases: TGTGCCATCAGTCGGGACTCGCCTCGGGGCGGGGAGCTGTTTTTT. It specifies CAISRDSPRGGELFF.

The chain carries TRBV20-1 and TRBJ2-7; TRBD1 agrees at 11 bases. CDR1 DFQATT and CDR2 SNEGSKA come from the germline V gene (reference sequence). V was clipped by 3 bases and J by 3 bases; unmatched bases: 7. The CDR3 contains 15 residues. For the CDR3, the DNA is TGCAGTGCTAGCCTTCCCGGGACAGGGGGCTACGAGCAGTACTTC. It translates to CSASLPGTGGYEQYF.

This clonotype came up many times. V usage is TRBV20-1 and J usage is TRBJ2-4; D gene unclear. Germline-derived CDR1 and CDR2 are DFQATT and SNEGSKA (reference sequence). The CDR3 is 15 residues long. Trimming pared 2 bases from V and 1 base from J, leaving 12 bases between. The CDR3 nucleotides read TGCAGTGCTAGATACCGGAGAGAGGCCAAAAACATTCAGTACTTC. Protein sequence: CSARYRREAKNIQYF.

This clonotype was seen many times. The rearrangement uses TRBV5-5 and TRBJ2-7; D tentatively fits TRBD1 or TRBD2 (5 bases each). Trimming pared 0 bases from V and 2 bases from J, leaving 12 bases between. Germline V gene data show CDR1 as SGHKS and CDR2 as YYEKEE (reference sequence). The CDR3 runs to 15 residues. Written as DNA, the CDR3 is TGTGCCAGCAGCTTGGTAGGGGACGCTGCCTACGAGCAGTACTTC. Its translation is CASSLVGDAAYEQYF.

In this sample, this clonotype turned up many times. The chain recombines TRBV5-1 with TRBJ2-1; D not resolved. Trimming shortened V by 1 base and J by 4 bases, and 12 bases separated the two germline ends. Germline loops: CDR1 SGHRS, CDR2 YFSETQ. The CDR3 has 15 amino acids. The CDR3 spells CASSLQQPRYNEQFF. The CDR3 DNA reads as TGCGCCAGCAGCTTGCAACAGCCGCGGTACAATGAGCAGTTCTTC. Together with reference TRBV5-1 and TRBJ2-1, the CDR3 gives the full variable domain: KAGVTQTPRYLIKTRGQQVTLSCSPISGHRSVSWYQQTPGQGLQFLFEYFSETQRNKGNFPGRFSGRQFSNSRSEMNVSTLELGDSALYLCASSLQQPRYNEQFFGPGTRLTVL.

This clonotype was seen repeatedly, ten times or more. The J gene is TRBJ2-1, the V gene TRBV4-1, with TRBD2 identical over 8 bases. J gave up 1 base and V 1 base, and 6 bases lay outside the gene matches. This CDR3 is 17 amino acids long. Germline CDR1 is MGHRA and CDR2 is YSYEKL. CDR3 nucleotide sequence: TGCGCCAGCAGCCAAGGTTCGGGGGGGGCATCCTACAATGAGCAGTTCTTC. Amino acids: CASSQGSGGASYNEQFF.

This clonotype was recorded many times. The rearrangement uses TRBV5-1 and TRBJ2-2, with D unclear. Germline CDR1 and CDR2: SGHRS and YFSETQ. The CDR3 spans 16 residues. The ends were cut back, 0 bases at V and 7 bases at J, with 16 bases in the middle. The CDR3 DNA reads TGCGCCAGCAGCTTGGATTCCAGCGTCATGGGCGGGGAGCTGTTTTTT. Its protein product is CASSLDSSVMGGELFF.

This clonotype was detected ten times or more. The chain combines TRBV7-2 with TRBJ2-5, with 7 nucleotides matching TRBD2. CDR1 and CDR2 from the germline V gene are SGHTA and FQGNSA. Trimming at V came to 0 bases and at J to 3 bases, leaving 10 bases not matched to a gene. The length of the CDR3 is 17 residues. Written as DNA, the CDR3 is TGTGCCAGCAGCTTAGCGGGGGGGGGACGGCCAAAAGAGACCCAGTACTTC. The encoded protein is CASSLAGGGRPKETQYF.

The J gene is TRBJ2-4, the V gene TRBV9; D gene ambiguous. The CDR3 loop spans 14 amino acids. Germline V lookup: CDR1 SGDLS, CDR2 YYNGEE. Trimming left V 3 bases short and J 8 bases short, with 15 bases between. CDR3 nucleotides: TGTGCCAGCAGCGAGACTGGGTTAGAGGACATTCAGTACTTC. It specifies CASSETGLEDIQYF.

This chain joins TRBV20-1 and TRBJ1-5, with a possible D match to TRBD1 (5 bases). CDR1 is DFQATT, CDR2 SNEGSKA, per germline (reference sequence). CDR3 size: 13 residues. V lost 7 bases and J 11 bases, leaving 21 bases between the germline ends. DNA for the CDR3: TGCAGTGTCAGAGACGCAGGGCGGGAGACCCAGCATTTT. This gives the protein CSVRDAGRETQHF.

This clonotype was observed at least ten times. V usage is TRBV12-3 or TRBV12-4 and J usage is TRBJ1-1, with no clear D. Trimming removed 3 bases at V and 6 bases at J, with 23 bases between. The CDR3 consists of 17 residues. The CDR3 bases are TGTGCCAGCAGTTTCTCCCTCCAGGCTTTGGGTATTCCTGAAGCTTTCTTT. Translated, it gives CASSFSLQALGIPEAFF.

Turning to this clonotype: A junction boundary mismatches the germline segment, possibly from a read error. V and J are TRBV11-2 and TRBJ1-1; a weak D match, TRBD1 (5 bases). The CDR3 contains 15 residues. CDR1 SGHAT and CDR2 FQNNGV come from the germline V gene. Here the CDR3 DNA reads TGTGCCAGCAGCTCGGGACGGGGGTTGAACACTGAAGCTGTCTTT. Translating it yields CASSSGRGLNTEAVF.

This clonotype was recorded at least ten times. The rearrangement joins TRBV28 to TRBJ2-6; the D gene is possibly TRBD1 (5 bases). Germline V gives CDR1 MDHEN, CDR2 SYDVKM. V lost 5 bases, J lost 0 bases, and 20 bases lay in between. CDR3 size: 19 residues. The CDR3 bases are TGTGCCAGCAGTATTCTCAGTGTCAGGGATGGCTCTGGGGCCAACGTCCTGACTTTC. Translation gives CASSILSVRDGSGANVLTF.

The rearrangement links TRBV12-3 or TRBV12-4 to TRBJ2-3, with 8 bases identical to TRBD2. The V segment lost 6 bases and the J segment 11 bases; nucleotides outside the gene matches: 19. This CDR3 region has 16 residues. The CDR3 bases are TGTGCCAGCAGCGGCCCCCTCAGCGGGAGTTACAATGAGCAGTATTTT. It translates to CASSGPLSGSYNEQYF.

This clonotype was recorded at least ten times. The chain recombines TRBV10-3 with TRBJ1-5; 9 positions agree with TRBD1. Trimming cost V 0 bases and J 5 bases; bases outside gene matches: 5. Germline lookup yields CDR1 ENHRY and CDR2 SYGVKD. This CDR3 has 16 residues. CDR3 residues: CAISESRTGVDQPQHF. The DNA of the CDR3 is TGTGCCATCAGTGAGTCGAGGACAGGGGTAGATCAGCCCCAGCATTTT.

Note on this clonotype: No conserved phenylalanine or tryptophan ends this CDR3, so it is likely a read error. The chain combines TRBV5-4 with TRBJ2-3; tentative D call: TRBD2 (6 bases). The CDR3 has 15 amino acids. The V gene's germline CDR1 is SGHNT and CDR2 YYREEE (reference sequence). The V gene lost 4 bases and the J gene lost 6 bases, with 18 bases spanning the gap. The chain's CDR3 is CASSQKASEWDTQYL. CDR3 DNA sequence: TGTGCCAGCAGCCAAAAGGCTAGCGAATGGGATACGCAGTATCTT.

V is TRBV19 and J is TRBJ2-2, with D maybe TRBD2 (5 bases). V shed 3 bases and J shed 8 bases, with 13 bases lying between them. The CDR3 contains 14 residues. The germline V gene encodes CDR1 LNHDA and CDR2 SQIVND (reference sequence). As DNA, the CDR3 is TGTGCCAGTAGTATCTCGGGAATACCTGGGGAGCTGTTTTTT. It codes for CASSISGIPGELFF.

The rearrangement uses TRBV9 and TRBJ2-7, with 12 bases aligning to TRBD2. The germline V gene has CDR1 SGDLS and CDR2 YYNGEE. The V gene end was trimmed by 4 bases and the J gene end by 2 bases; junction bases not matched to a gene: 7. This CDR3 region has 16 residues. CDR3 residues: CASSQERTSGAYEQYF. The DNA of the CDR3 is TGTGCCAGCAGCCAAGAAAGGACTAGCGGGGCCTACGAGCAGTACTTC.

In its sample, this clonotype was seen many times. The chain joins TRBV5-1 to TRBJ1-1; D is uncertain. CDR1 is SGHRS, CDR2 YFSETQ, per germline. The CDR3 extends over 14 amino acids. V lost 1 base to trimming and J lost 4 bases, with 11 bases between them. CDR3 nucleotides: TGCGCCAGCAGCTTGTGGGGTTTTGGCACTGAAGCTTTCTTT. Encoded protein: CASSLWGFGTEAFF. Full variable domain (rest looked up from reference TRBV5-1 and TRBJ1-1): KAGVTQTPRYLIKTRGQQVTLSCSPISGHRSVSWYQQTPGQGLQFLFEYFSETQRNKGNFPGRFSGRQFSNSRSEMNVSTLELGDSALYLCASSLWGFGTEAFFGQGTRLTVV.

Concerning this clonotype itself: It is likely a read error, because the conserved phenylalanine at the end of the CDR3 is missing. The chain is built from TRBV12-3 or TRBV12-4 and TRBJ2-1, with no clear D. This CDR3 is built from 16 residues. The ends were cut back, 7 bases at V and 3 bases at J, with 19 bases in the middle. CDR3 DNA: TGTGCCAGCAAACTTAATCGGGTTCTCCTCTACAATGAGCAGTTCTCC. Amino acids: CASKLNRVLLYNEQFS.

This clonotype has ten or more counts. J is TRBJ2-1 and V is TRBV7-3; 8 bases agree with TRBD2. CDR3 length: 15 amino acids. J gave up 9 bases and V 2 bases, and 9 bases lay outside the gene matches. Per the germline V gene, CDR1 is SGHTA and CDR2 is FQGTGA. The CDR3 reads CASSLSGGMWGEQFF. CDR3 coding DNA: TGTGCCAGCAGCTTATCGGGGGGGATGTGGGGTGAGCAGTTCTTC.

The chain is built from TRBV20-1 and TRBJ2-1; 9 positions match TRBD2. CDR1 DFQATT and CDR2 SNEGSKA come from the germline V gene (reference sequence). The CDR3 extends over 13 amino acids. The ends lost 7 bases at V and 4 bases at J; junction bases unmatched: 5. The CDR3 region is CSGWLAGYNEQFF. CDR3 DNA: TGCAGTGGATGGCTAGCGGGGTACAATGAGCAGTTCTTC.

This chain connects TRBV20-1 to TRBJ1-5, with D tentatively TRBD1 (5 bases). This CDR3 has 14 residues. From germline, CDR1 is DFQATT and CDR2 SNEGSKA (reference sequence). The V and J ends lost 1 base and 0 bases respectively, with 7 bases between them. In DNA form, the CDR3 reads TGCAGTGCTAGAGGGGGCGTTAGCAATCAGCCCCAGCATTTT. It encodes CSARGGVSNQPQHF.

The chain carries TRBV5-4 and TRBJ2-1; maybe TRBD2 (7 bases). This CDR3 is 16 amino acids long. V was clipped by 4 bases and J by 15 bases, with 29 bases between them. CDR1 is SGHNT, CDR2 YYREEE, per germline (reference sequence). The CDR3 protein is CASSTRAAGNTGGLFF. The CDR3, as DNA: TGTGCCAGCAGCACCCGGGCAGCCGGGAACACCGGGGGGCTGTTCTTC.

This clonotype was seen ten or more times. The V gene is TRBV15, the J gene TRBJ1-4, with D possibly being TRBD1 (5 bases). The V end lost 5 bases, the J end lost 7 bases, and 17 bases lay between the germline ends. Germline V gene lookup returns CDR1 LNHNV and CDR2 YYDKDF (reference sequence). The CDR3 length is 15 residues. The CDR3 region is CATSGPQQGGEKLFF. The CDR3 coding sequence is TGTGCCACCAGCGGACCCCAGCAGGGTGGTGAAAAACTGTTTTTT.

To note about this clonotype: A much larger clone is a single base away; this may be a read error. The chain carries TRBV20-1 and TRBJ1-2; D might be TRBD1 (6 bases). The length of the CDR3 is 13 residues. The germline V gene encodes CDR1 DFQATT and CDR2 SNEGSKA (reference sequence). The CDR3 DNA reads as TGCGGTGCTGGGGGCAGATCCCTAGATGGCTACACCTTC. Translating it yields CGAGGRSLDGYTF.